This T cell receptor beta chain originates from a study of shared clonotypes between healthy human individuals (dated by TCRdb to 2020 to 2021). Describing the broader study: A couple of women and a few men aged 18 to 49 years were included in the cohort. Per donor, three plates each were used for CD4 naive and CD4 memory, two for CD8 naive, and one for CD8 memory. Blood TCR repertoires of a handful of healthy adults were deeply sequenced to estimate repertoire size and the extent of clonotype sharing between individuals. To increase sequencing depth and limit assay-specific biases, TCR repertoire library preparation and sequencing were carried out by different laboratories using diverse techniques. Between about 0.94 and 8.9 billion PBMCs per donor were obtained by leukapheresis. General findings and caveats noted by the study authors: Pairwise subsampling led to the expectation that sequencing depth would affect the degree of clonotype sharing among donors. Only blood was sampled, and tissue TCR repertoires likely differ from those in blood. Rarefaction of sorted-subset datasets indicated incomplete sequencing despite the large sequencing depth. Clonotypes shared by all four sorted-subset donors showed higher generation probabilities than non-shared clonotypes. The small number of donors limited the genetic and exposure-history diversity represented. Larger estimated clonotype richness was generally found for naive subsets than for memory subsets. When a few donors were compared, the shared fraction of clonotypes was 5% to 6.5% for naive CD4, 3.5% for naive CD8, more than 2% for memory CD4, and about 0.36% for memory CD8.

Using the deep immunoSEQ assay, multiplex PCR amplified TCR CDR3 regions from genomic DNA. For each cell subset, the extracted genomic DNA was distributed evenly across all wells of several immunoSEQ 96-well plates, and each plate served as one replicate. Each replicate PCR for sorted subsets received approximately 220 ng genomic DNA, equal to 30,000 or so T cell genomes. Purified libraries were quantified with a Qubit 3.0 fluorometer, sized on a Bioanalyzer 2100, and re-quantified with the KAPA Library Quantification kit. Every immunoSEQ 96-well plate was sequenced on a separate single-read 150-cycle Illumina NextSeq 550 flow cell. Concerning the study's data processing: Because the immunoSEQ output held only junctional sequences and lacked quality scores, the filtering could not match the filtering applied to full-length reads. Sequences were annotated with PyIR, a Python wrapper for IgBLAST v1.9, using IMGT germline references to assign V/J genes and CDR3. Reads were removed for weak V/J assignments (E-value above 1e-6), missing CDR3, stop codons, out-of-frame junctions, or ambiguous translated residues. V3J clonotypes were defined as sequences sharing an identical inferred V gene, J gene, and CDR3 amino acid sequence. Percentage overlap between repertoires was calculated by dividing the number of shared unique clonotypes by the size of the smaller repertoire. Repertoire richness was assessed with RTK rarefaction, the Chao1 estimator, and Recon v2.1 estimates of unobserved clonotypes. For all TCRbeta clonotypes obtained by the gDNA method from a few donors, generation probabilities were computed with OLGA. Drawn from immuneACCESS, this table holds only the in-frame rearrangements with V and J called that TCRdb kept. Clones are partly lost; checked studies trace under half to an unresolved V gene and leave the rest unexplained. Clone size and the V and J calls come from that table; the DNA yielded D and trimming. The sample includes about 1 million clones, with around four fifths observed a single time. The ten biggest clones cover approximately 1.5% of the sample.

Donors were healthy HIV-negative adults with no recently reported acute infections or vaccinations. Every donor was a Caucasian adult living in Nashville, Tennessee, USA. CD4+ T cells were enriched by magnetic negative selection; naive cells were then positively selected on CD45RA, and the negative fraction formed the memory subset. After blood collection by leukapheresis, PBMCs were isolated using Ficoll-Histopaque density gradient centrifugation and then cryopreserved in the vapor phase of liquid nitrogen. Analytical flow cytometry was used to check the purity and quantity of every magnetically sorted T cell population. Genomic DNA was isolated from every sorted fraction and measured by UV absorbance on a Nanodrop 2000c. About this clone itself: The antigen this receptor binds is unknown. One end of the junction does not line up with germline, which may come from a read error.

The specimen sequenced was memory CD4+ T cells sorted from blood. Explained via the paper, the cell subset or site label denotes: CD45RA-negative fraction. This TCR came from a man between 18 and 29 years old in good health.

The DNA sequence follows: TGTGCTAGCAGCCCCGCCTACGAGCAGTACTTC. The resulting protein is CASSPAYEQYF. The V and J segments used are TRBV7-7 and TRBJ2-7, with the D gene not clear enough to name. According to the germline V gene (reference sequence), CDR1 reads SSHAT and CDR2 reads FNYEAQ. There are 11 amino acids in the CDR3, from cysteine to phenylalanine inclusive. The retained sequence is limited to the CDR3, 33 bases, with the frame set at the first base.